Sequencing of this TCR beta chain was carried out in a study of T cells in Graves' hyperthyroidism and ophthalmopathy. Using RNA transcripts as the source, TCR beta CDR3 regions were amplified. The primer set for the first-round RT-PCR of the TCR CDR3 was HTBI. TCRdb passed the multiplex PCR reads through MiXCR, listing each CDR3 protein once. Among 490,000 or so distinct CDR3 sequences listed, 16% were seen once. The V gene's germline CDR1 is LNHNV and CDR2 YYDKDF (reference sequence). V gave up 4 bases and J gave up 0 bases, with 4 bases separating them. This CDR3 is 13 amino acids long. The material sequenced was blood. This rearrangement joins TRBV15 to TRBJ1-3; D remains ambiguous. The sequence was collected from a woman in her 30s with Graves' ophthalmopathy. CDR3 nucleotides: TGTGCCACCAGCACCATCTCTGGAAACACCATATATTTT. Translation: CATSTISGNTIYF.